These T cell receptor beta chains were read from a single sample in a study of cytomegalovirus exposure and HLA in healthy donors. Data came from immunoSEQ multiplex PCR; TCRdb stores just in-frame clones and leaves some out. The sample records around 58,000 clones, 85% to 90% being singletons. The sample taken for sequencing was PBMCs. All receptors derive from a woman aged 18-29 years in good health and CMV-seronegative. The CDR3 runs from the conserved cysteine through the conserved F or W. The D gene is left open where the match is weak. Clone sizes are given selectively: once, few, many, or a class where the clone is expanded.

>.|.|13|TRBJ1-4|TRBV6-5
TGTGCCAGCAGGGGGGCGTATGATGAAAAACTGTTTTTT
CASRGAYDEKLFF
>.|TRBD1|13|TRBJ1-3|TRBV28
TGTGCCAGTAGGGACAGGGGATCAAACACCATATATTTT
CASRDRGSNTIYF
>once|TRBD2|16|TRBJ2-1|TRBV27
TGTGCCAGCAGCCTCACTAGCGGGGGGGCCCGCAATGAGCAGTTCTTC
CASSLTSGGARNEQFF
>.|TRBD1|12|TRBJ2-7|TRBV29-1
TGCAGCGTGACAGGGGGCGCGGGCGAGCAGTACTTC
CSVTGGAGEQYF
>few|TRBD1|15|TRBJ2-2|TRBV2
TGTGCCAGCAGTGAGAGGACAGGGAACACCGGGGAGCTGTTTTTT
CASSERTGNTGELFF
>many|TRBD1|14|TRBJ1-1|TRBV10-2
TGCGCCAGCAATAAGGGACAGTTGAACACTGAAGCTTTCTTT
CASNKGQLNTEAFF
>.|.|16|TRBJ2-1|TRBV7-2
TGTGCCAGCAGCTTAGCGAGGGGACCGGGTGGAGGGGAGCAGTTCTTC
CASSLARGPGGGEQFF
>few|.|14|TRBJ1-5|TRBV18
TGTGCCAGCTCCGTGGGGACTATCAATCAGCCCCAGCATTTT
CASSVGTINQPQHF
>.|TRBD1|14|TRBJ2-3|TRBV7-3
TGTGCCAGCAGCTACAGGGGGCGCATGGATACGCAGTATTTT
CASSYRGRMDTQYF
>.|TRBD1|15|TRBJ2-3|TRBV5-1
TGCGCCAGCAGCTCCAACGACAGGGGTGCAGATACGCAGTATTTT
CASSSNDRGADTQYF
>.|TRBD2|15|TRBJ2-1|TRBV9
TGTGCCAGCAGCGCCGGACTAGCGACCTACAATGAGCAGTTCTTC
CASSAGLATYNEQFF
>.|.|15|TRBJ1-1|TRBV27
TGTGCCAGCAGTCACCGGTTCGAGGGAGGGACTGAAGCTTTCTTT
CASSHRFEGGTEAFF
>.|TRBD2|19|TRBJ2-2|TRBV23-1
TGCGCCAGCAGTCCCCCCCCGGTCGGGCGGGAGGGCCAATCGGGGGAGCTGTTTTTT
CASSPPPVGREGQSGELFF
>.|.|12|TRBJ2-7|TRBV27
TGTGCCAGCAGTTTACCCGCGGGCGAGCAGTACTTC
CASSLPAGEQYF
>few|TRBD1|14|TRBJ2-7|TRBV11-3
TGTGCCAGCAGCTTCGGGACAGGGAGTAACGAGCAGTACTTC
CASSFGTGSNEQYF
>few|TRBD1|13|TRBJ1-2|TRBV6-1
TGTGCCAGTCGGGGACAGGTGACCGATGGCTACACCTTC
CASRGQVTDGYTF
>once|TRBD1|15|TRBJ2-7|TRBV18
TGTGCCAGCTCACCACGGGGACAGGGGGGCTACGAGCAGTACTTC
CASSPRGQGGYEQYF
>.|.|12|TRBJ1-6|TRBV7-2
TGTGCCAGCAGCCATAGTAATTCACCCCTCCACTTT
CASSHSNSPLHF
>.|.|13|TRBJ2-5|TRBV18
TGTGCCAGCTCAACCGGGATCCAAGAGACCCAGTACTTC
CASSTGIQETQYF
>.|TRBD1|19|TRBJ1-2|TRBV9
TGTGCCAGCAGCGTAGACGTATCCGGGACAGGTCAAAACAACTATGGCTACACCTTC
CASSVDVSGTGQNNYGYTF
>.|TRBD1|14|TRBJ2-5|TRBV18
TGTGCCAGCTCACCTTTTAGGGGGCTGGAGACCCAGTACTTC
CASSPFRGLETQYF
>.|.|17|TRBJ1-2|TRBV28
TGTGCCAGCAGTTTATGGGACGATTCCGGAGGCAAAAATGGCTACACCTTC
CASSLWDDSGGKNGYTF